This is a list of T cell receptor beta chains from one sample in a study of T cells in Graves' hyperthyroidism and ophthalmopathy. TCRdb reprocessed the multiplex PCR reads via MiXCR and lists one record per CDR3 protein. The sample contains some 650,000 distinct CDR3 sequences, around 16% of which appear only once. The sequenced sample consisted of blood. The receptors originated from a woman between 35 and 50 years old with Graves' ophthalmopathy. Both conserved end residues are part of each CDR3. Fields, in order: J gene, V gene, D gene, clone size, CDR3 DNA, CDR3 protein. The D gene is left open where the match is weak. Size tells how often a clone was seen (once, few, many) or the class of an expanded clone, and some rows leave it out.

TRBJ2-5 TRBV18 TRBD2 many TGTGCCAGCTCACCACAGGGACTAGCGGGGGAAGAGACCCAGTACTTC CASSPQGLAGEETQYF
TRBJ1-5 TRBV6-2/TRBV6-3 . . TGTGCCAGCAGCCGACAGGTCCGGGATCAGCCCCAGCATTTT CASSRQVRDQPQHF
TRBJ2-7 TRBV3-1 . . TGTGCCAGCAGCCAACCGGGACCAGGCTACGAGCAGTACTTC CASSQPGPGYEQYF
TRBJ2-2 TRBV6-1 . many TGTGCCATCGCCGTGATACAGGGTTGGGACACCGGGGAGCTGTTTTTT CAIAVIQGWDTGELFF
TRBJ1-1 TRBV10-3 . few TGTGCCATCAATCGCGGAGCAGACACTGAAGCTTTCTTT CAINRGADTEAFF
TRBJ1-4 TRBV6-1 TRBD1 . TGTGCCAGCACTACCCCGGGACAGGGACGCGAAAAACTGTTTTTT CASTTPGQGREKLFF
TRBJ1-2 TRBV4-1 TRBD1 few TGCGCCAGCAGCCAGACCGCACAGGGGGACTATGGCTACACCTTC CASSQTAQGDYGYTF
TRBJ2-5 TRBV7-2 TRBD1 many TGTGCCAGCAGCCCCCACCCGGGACAGGGGGTCGAGACCCAGTACTTC CASSPHPGQGVETQYF
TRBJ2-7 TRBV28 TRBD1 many TGTGCCAGCAGTTTCTGGACAGGGGATAACTACGAGCAGTACTTC CASSFWTGDNYEQYF
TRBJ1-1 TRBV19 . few TGTGCCAGTACCAGAAGGTCCGGGGCCCTGAACACTGAAGCTTTCTTT CASTRRSGALNTEAFF
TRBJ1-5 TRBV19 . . TGTGCCAGTAGTATACAGGGGTATCAGCCCCAGCATTTT CASSIQGYQPQHF
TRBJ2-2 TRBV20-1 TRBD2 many TGCAGTGCTAGTAGCGGGGGGGCGGTCACCGGGGAGCTGTTTTTT CSASSGGAVTGELFF
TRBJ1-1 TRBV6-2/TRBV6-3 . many TGTGCCAGCAGTTACCTCCGGGTTAACACTGAAGCTTTCTTT CASSYLRVNTEAFF
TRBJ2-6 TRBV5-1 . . TGCGCCAGCAGCTCGCGACCGGGGGTCAGGGGGGGGGCCAACGTCCTGACTTTC CASSSRPGVRGGANVLTF
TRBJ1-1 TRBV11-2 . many TGTGCCAGCAGCTTAGAGCGGACTGAAGCTTTCTTT CASSLERTEAFF
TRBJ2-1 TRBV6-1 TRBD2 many TGTGCCAGCAGTGCCGGGACTAGCGGGAGTGATGAGCAGTTCTTC CASSAGTSGSDEQFF
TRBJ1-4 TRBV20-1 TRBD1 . TGCAGTGCAAGGACAGGGGGCCCTAATGAAAAACTGTTTTTT CSARTGGPNEKLFF
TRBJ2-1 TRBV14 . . TGTGCCAGCAGCCAAGATTCCCAGGGTCGGGGTGAGCAGTTCTTC CASSQDSQGRGEQFF
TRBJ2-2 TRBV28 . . TGTGCCAGCCTAGAAGGGGGAGGCACCGGGGAGCTGTTTTTT CASLEGGGTGELFF
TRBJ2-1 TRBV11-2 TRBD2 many TGTGCCAGCAGCTTAGTTCCTAGCGGCGATAATGAGCAGTTCTTC CASSLVPSGDNEQFF
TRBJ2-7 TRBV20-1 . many TGCAGTGCTAGACGACCCAGCAGGGTCCGGGTCTACGAGCAGTACTTC CSARRPSRVRVYEQYF
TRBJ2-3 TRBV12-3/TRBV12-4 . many TGTGCCAGCAGCCAACTAACAGATACGCAGTATTTT CASSQLTDTQYF
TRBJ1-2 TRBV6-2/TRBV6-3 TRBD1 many TGTGCCAGCAGTTCAATCCTCGGGACAGGGGTCTATGGCTACACCTTC CASSSILGTGVYGYTF
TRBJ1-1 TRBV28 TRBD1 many TGTGCCAGCAGTACCCGGGACAGGGGTTTAATGAACACTGAAGCTTTCTTT CASSTRDRGLMNTEAFF
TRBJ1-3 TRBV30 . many TGTGCCTGGAGTGTGGGGGACGGCACCATATATTTT CAWSVGDGTIYF
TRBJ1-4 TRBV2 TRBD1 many TGTGCCAGCAGCTGGGGACAGGGGAGTGAAAAACTGTTTTTT CASSWGQGSEKLFF
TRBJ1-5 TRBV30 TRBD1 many TGTGCCTGGAGTGTGAACAGGGGAGTCAATCAGCCCCAGCATTTT CAWSVNRGVNQPQHF
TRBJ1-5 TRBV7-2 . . TGTGCCAGCAGCTTAGTTCAGGGACTCAATCAGCCCCAGCATTTT CASSLVQGLNQPQHF
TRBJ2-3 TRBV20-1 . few TGCAGTGGATTTAGGTACGGAAGAACAGATACGCAGTATTTT CSGFRYGRTDTQYF
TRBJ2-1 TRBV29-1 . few TGCAGCGCAGATGGACAGTCCACCTCCTACAATGAGCAGTTCTTC CSADGQSTSYNEQFF
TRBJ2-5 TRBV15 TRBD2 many TGTGCCACCAGCAGAGTTCCGGGAGGGGGGACCCAGTACTTC CATSRVPGGGTQYF
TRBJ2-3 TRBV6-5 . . TGTGCCAGCAGTTACAGGGCGCTGACAAATACAGATACGCAGTATTTT CASSYRALTNTDTQYF
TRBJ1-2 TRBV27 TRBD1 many TGTGCCAGCAGTCGGACAGGGGAAGGCTACACCTTC CASSRTGEGYTF
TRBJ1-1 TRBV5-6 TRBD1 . TGTGCCAGCAGCTTTTCGGGGACAGGGATCACTGAAGCTTTCTTT CASSFSGTGITEAFF
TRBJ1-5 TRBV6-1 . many TGTGCCAGCAGACGACAAGGGCCCAGGGATCAGCCCCAGCATTTT CASRRQGPRDQPQHF
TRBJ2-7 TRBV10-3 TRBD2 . TGTGCCATCAGCGAGAGCGGGACTAGCGGGGTCTACGAGCAGTACTTC CAISESGTSGVYEQYF
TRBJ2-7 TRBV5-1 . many TGCGCCAGCAGCTTGACCGCAGCTACCTACGAGCAGTACTTC CASSLTAATYEQYF
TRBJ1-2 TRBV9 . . TGTGCCAGCAGCTCCCTGATGGGGGGGAGCACCTTC CASSSLMGGSTF
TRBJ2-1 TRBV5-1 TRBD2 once TGCGCCAGCAGCTCTACCGGACTAGCGGGGTCAGTGGGGCAGTTCTTC CASSSTGLAGSVGQFF
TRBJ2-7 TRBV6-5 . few TGTGCCAGCAGTTACGTCCGGGGTGGAGAGCAGTACTTC CASSYVRGGEQYF
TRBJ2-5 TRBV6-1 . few TGTGCCAGCAGCTCAACACCCGGGAGCGAAGAGACCCAGTACTTC CASSSTPGSEETQYF
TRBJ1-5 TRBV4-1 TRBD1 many TGCGCCAGCAGCCAGGACAGGGCTAATCAGCCCCAGCATTTT CASSQDRANQPQHF
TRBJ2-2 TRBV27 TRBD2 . TGTGCCAGCAGTTTCCACCTAGCGGGGGGTTCCACCAGGGAGCTGTTTTTT CASSFHLAGGSTRELFF
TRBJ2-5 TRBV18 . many TGTGCCAGCTCACCAATACGTGCAGAGACCCAGTACTTC CASSPIRAETQYF
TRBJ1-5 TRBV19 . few TGTGCCAGTAATGGGGCATGGCAGCCCCAGCATTTT CASNGAWQPQHF
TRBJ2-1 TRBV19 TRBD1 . TGTGCCAGTAGTCTAAGACAGGGAAACAATGAGCAGTTCTTC CASSLRQGNNEQFF
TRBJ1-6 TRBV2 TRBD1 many TGTGCCAGCAGTAGTGGACAGGGGAATTCACCCCTCCACTTT CASSSGQGNSPLHF
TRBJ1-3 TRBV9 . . TGTGCCAGCAGCGTTACAGGGAGCGGTGGAAACACCATATATTTT CASSVTGSGGNTIYF
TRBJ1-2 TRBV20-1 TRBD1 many TGCAGTGCGGGTACTCAAATCGGGACAGCGCCCTATGGCTACACCTTC CSAGTQIGTAPYGYTF
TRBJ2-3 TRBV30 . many TGTGCCTCCGCCAGAGGGACCGGTACTTTTAGCACAGATACGCAGTATTTT CASARGTGTFSTDTQYF
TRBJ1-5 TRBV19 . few TGTGCCAGTAGTATAGGGGGGCCTCAGCCCCAGCATTTT CASSIGGPQPQHF
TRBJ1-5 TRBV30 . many TGTGCCTGGAGCCGCAGACAGAATCAGCCCCAGCATTTT CAWSRRQNQPQHF
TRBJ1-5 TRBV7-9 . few TGTGCCAGCAATACTGGCAGCAATCAGCCCCAGCATTTT CASNTGSNQPQHF
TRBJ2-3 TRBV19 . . TGTGCCAGCGCCCTGGGGTCGGGGGCGAGCACAGATACGCAGTATTTT CASALGSGASTDTQYF
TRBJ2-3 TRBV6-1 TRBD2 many TGTGCCAGCAGTAACGGGCTAGCGGGGGCCGATACGCAGTATTTT CASSNGLAGADTQYF
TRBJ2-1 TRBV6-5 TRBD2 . TGTGCCAGCAGCCCGACTAGCGGGAGGGAGAATGAGCAGTTCTTC CASSPTSGRENEQFF
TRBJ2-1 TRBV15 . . TGTGCCACCAGCGGCGGTAGGGGTCTTGCTGAGCAGTTCTTC CATSGGRGLAEQFF
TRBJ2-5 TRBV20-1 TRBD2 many TGCAGTGCCAGAAGCGGGGGGGCTAGCGGGTCCCACGAGACCCAGTACTTC CSARSGGASGSHETQYF
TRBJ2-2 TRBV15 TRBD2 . TGTGCCACAAAAGCGGGGGACACCGGGGAGCTGTTTTTT CATKAGDTGELFF